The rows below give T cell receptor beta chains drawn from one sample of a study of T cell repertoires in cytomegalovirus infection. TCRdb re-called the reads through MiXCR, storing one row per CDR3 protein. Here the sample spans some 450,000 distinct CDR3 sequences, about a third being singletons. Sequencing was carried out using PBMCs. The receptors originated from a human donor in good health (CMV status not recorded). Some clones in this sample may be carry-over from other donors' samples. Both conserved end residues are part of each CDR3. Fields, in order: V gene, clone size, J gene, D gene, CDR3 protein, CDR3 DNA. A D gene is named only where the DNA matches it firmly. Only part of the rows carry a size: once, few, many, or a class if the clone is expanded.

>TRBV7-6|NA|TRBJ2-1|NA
CGSSSTAEQFF
TGTGGCAGCAGCTCAACAGCCGAGCAGTTCTTC
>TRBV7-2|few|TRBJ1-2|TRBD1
CASSLDGGGTGVDGYTF
TGTGCCAGCAGCTTAGACGGCGGCGGGACAGGGGTTGATGGCTACACCTTC
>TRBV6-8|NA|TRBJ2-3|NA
CASRGYRKTDTQYF
TGTGCCAGCAGAGGCTACAGGAAAACAGATACGCAGTATTTT
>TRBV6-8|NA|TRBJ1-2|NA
CASSYAGGSGRRNYGYTF
TGTGCCAGCAGTTATGCCGGAGGGAGTGGTCGGAGGAACTATGGCTACACCTTC
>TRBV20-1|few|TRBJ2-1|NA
CSARERGPGTYNEQFF
TGCAGTGCTAGAGAGAGGGGCCCAGGGACCTACAATGAGCAGTTCTTC
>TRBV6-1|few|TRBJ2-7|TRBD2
CASNPIRGLGDDEQYF
TGTGCCAGCAACCCCATTAGGGGACTAGGGGACGACGAGCAGTACTTC
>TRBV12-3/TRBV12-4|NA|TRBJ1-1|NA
CASGGQEAFF
TGTGCCAGCGGGGGCCAGGAAGCTTTCTTT
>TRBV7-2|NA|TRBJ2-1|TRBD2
CASRPAGGSYNEQFF
TGTGCCAGCAGGCCCGCGGGGGGGTCCTACAATGAGCAGTTCTTC
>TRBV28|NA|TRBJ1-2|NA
CASSSPEAGGRNYGYTF
TGTGCCAGCAGTTCCCCCGAAGCGGGGGGCCGGAACTATGGCTACACCTTC
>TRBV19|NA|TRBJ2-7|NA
CASSLSSTYEQYF
TGTGCCAGTAGTCTATCCTCAACCTACGAGCAGTACTTC
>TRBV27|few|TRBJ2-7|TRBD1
CASSPLRQGDKIYEQYF
TGTGCCAGCAGTCCACTTCGACAGGGGGATAAAATCTACGAGCAGTACTTC
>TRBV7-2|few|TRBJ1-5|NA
CASSLYLDSLDQPQHF
TGTGCCAGCAGCTTATACCTCGACTCCCTAGATCAGCCCCAGCATTTT
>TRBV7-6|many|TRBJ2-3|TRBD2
CASSASGGGDTQYF
TGTGCCAGCAGCGCCTCGGGGGGTGGAGATACGCAGTATTTT
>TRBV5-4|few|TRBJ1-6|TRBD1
CASSPTGAYNSPLHF
TGTGCCAGCAGCCCGACAGGGGCCTATAATTCACCCCTCCACTTT
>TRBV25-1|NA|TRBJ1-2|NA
CASSGTQGLGYTF
TGTGCCAGCAGTGGGACACAGGGACTTGGCTACACCTTC
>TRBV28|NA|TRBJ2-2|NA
CASSLFSAGNTGELFF
TGTGCCAGCAGTTTATTCAGCGCGGGGAACACCGGGGAGCTGTTTTTT
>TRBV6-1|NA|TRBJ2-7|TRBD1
CASRDRGRYEQYF
TGTGCCAGCAGGGACAGGGGGCGGTACGAGCAGTACTTC
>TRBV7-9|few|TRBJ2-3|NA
CASSLANSGDTQYF
TGTGCCAGCAGCTTAGCGAATTCAGGAGATACGCAGTATTTT
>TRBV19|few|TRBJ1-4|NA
CASTDSPNEKLFF
TGTGCCAGCACGGACAGCCCTAATGAAAAACTGTTTTTT
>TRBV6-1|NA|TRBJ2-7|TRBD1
CATMPGDRGYEQYF
TGTGCCACAATGCCCGGGGACAGGGGCTACGAGCAGTACTTC
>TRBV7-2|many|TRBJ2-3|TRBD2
CASSLLGGGAADTQYF
TGTGCCAGCAGCTTATTGGGCGGGGGGGCGGCAGATACGCAGTATTTT